Below, one T cell receptor (beta chain) is given with its context. There is no known antigen for this receptor. One base away there is no much larger clone; base qualities are not given. These data are taken from a study of CD8+ T cells in alopecia areata (dated by TCRdb to the late 2010s). Looking at the study overall: Treated patients were enrolled in an open-label pilot trial of oral tofacitinib at 5 to 10 mg twice daily for moderate-to-severe alopecia areata. immunoSEQ multiplex PCR using 35 Vbeta forward primers and 13 Jbeta reverse primers was used to amplify TCRbeta CDR3 regions. In humans, TCRbeta sequencing was performed on scalp tissue and on sorted CD4+ and CD8+ peripheral blood T cells from healthy controls and from patients with patchy or totalis/universalis alopecia areata. Disease severity in treated patients was measured with the SALT score, which quantifies the percentage of affected scalp surface area. RNA was obtained with the PAXgene miRNA kit for fixed scalp, the miRNeasy kit for PBMCs, and the RNeasy kit for mouse skin. Patients on tofacitinib were biopsied at baseline and after 4 and 24 weeks of treatment, and several of the patients also had a later scalp biopsy. Tofacitinib was given for 6 to 18 months, followed by 6 months of follow-up off drug to assess delayed response and recurrence. The study used high-throughput TCRbeta sequencing to examine T cell clonal expansion in alopecia areata, in both the C3H/HeJ mouse model and human patients. Clonality in the scalp was compared among normal scalp (n=4), patchy alopecia areata scalp (n=8), and alopecia totalis/universalis scalp (n=8).

General findings and caveats noted by the study authors: During tofacitinib treatment, many expanded lesional clones remained in scalp and blood, and this persistence may partly explain relapse after treatment is stopped. Because the treated cohort was small and had only one nonresponder, larger studies are needed to examine links between baseline CD8+ expansion and response. TCR sequences shared between patients were less clear than in mice, possibly partly because of HLA diversity in the patient population. Resident alphabeta T cells in normal human skin are also sequenced, complicating scalp TCR repertoire analysis, unlike mouse skin dominated by gammadelta T cells. Scalp clonality and the number of expanded CD8+ clones among the top 100 scalp clones were significantly decreased by tofacitinib. Compared with normal scalp, lesional scalp, particularly in alopecia totalis/universalis, had higher clonality and more expanded CD8+ clones, which suggests antigenic drive.

The method behind the library was the immunoSEQ multiplex PCR assay. RNA was extracted from all samples and reverse transcribed into cDNA as template for TCR sequencing. SuperScript III was used for first-strand cDNA synthesis, primed with a 2:1 mix of oligo-dT and random hexamers. A synthetic immune receptor repertoire was used to assess amplification bias, and residual bias was removed computationally. On the study's bioinformatics: After raw reads were preprocessed to remove errors, the CDR3 was defined following IMGT conventions as running from the conserved cysteine to phenylalanine. Clonality was computed by normalizing Shannon entropy by log2 of the number of productive unique TCRs and subtracting the result from 1. Whether scalp clones were CD4 or CD8 was inferred by matching scalp TCRbeta sequences against CD4 and CD8 repertoires sorted from blood. Sourced from immuneACCESS, this table was stored by TCRdb with only in-frame sequences that have V and J called. A share of the clones is absent; for the studies checked, an unresolved V gene accounts for under half, and the remainder has no known explanation. The V and J calls and clone size come from that table; D and trimming were worked out from the DNA. This sample is represented by approximately 210,000 clones; more than 55% of them were singletons. The top ten constitute 0.95% to 1.5% of the sample.

This specimen's treatment or condition label, per the study, means: oral pan-JAK inhibitor, 5-10 mg twice daily. Peripheral blood and lesional scalp punch biopsies were obtained from patients with alopecia areata. PBMCs were separated by density centrifugation and stained for CD3, CD4 and CD8, after which CD4+ and CD8+ T cells were sorted on a FACSAria. The source material was CD4+ T cells sorted from blood, sampled at approximately week 45, from a patient treated with tofacitinib. The clonotype comes from a human donor with alopecia areata.

The CDR3 protein is CASSLASAAPEAFF. DNA sequence: TGTGCCAGCAGCTTAGCGTCGGCAGCCCCTGAAGCTTTCTTT. The sequence is built from TRBV7-2 and TRBJ1-1, with the D gene call left open. The CDR3 has 14 amino acids, counting the end cysteine and phenylalanine. Only the CDR3 DNA is retained, 42 bases long and in frame from the first base. Trimming removed 0 bases from V and 6 bases from J, leaving 11 bases between the germline ends. The CDR1 and CDR2 encoded by the germline V gene are SGHTA and FQGNSA.